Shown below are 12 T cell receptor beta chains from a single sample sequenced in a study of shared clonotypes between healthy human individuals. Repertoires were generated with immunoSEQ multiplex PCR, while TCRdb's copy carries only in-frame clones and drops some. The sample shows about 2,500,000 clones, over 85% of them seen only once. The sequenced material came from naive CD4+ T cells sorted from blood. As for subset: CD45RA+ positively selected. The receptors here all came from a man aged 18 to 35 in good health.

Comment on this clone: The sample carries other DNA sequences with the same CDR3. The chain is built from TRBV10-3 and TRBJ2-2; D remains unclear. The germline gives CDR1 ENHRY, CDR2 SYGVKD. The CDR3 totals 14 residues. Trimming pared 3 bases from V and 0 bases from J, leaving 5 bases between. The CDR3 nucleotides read TGTGCCATCAGTGAAGGTCCGAACACCGGGGAGCTGTTTTTT. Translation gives CAISEGPNTGELFF.

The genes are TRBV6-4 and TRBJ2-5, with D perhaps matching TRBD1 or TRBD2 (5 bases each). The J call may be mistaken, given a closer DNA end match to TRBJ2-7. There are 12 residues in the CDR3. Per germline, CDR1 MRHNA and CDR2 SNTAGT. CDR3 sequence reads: CASRGREYEQYF. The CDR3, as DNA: TGTGCCAGCAGAGGCAGGGAGTACGAGCAGTACTTC.

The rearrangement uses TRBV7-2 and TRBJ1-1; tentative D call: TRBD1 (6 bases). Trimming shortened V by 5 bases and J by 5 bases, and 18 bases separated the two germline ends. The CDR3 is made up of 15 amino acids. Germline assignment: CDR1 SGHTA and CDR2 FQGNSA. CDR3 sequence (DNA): TGTGCCAGCAGCACAAGCCCAGGGGTAACTACTGAAGCTTTCTTT. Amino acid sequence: CASSTSPGVTTEAFF.

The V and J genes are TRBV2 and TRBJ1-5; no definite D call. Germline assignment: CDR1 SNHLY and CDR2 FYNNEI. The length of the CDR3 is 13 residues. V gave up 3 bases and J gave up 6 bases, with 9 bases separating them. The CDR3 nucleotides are TGTGCCAGCAGTGAGGGGAAGGGTCAGCCCCAGCATTTT. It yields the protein CASSEGKGQPQHF.

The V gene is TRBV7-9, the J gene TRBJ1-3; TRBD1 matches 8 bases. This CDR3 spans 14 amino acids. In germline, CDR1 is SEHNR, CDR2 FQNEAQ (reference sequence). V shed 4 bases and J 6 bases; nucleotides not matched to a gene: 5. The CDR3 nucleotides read TGTGCCAGCAGCTCGACAGGGGTTGAAAACACCATATATTTT. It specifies CASSSTGVENTIYF.

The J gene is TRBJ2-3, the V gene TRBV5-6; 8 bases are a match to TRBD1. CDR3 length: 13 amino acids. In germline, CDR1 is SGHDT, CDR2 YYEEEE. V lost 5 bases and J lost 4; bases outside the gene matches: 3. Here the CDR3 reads CASRRGQADTQYF. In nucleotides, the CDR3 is TGTGCCAGCAGAAGGGGACAGGCAGATACGCAGTATTTT.

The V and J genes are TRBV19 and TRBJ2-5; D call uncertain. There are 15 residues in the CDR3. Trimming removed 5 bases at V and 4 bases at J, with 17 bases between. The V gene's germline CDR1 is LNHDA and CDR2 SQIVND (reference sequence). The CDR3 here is CASSPNTGAPETQYF. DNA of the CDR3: TGTGCCAGTAGTCCGAATACTGGCGCCCCAGAGACCCAGTACTTC.

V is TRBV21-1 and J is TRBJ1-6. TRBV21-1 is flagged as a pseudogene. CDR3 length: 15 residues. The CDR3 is CASSKDGSLVRPLHF. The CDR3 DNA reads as TGTGCCAGCTCTAAAGATGGCAGTCTGGTGCGTCCCCTCCACTTT.

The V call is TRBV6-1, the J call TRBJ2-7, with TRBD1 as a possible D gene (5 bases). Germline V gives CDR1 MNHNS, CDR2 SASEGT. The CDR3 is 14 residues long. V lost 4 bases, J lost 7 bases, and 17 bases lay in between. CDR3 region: CASSVQGKEREQYF. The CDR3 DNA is TGTGCCAGCAGTGTTCAGGGAAAGGAGAGGGAGCAGTACTTC.

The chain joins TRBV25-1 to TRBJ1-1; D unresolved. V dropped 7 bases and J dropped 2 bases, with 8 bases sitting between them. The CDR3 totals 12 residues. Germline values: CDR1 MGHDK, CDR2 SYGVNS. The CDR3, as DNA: TGTGCCAGCAAGTCCCCTAACACTGAAGCTTTCTTT. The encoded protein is CASKSPNTEAFF.

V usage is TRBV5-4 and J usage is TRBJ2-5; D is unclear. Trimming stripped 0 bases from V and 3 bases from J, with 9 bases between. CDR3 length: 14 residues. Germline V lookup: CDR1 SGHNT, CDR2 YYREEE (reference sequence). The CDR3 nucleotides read TGTGCCAGCAGCTTGGATCCGGGTGAAGAGACCCAGTACTTC. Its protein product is CASSLDPGEETQYF.

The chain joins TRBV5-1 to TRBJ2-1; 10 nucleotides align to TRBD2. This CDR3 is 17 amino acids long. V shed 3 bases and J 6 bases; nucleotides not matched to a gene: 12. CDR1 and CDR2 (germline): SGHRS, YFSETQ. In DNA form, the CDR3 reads TGCGCCAGCAGCTCAATAGTAGCGGGGGGCCCTCGCAATGAGCAGTTCTTC. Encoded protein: CASSSIVAGGPRNEQFF.